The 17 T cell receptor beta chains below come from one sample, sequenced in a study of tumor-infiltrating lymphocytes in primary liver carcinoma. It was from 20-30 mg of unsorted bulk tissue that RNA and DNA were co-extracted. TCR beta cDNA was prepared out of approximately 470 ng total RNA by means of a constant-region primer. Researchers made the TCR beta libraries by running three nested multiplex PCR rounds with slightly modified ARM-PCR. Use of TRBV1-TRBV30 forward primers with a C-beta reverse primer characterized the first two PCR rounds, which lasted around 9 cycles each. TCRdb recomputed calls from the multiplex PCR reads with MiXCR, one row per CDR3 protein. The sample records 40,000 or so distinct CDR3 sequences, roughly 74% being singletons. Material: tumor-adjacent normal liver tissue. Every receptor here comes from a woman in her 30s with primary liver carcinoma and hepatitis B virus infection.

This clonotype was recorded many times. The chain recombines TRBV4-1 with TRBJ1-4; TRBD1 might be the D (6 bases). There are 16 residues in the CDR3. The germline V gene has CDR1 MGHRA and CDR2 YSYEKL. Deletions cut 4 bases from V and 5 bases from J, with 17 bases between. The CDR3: CASSPSPTGGNEKLFF. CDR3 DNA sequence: TGCGCCAGCAGCCCCTCCCCGACAGGAGGAAATGAAAAACTGTTTTTT.

Here the CDR3 reads CASSRGQRTWELFF. The CDR3 nucleotides read TGTGCCAGCAGTAGGGGACAGAGAACCTGGGAGCTGTTTTTT. The chain couples TRBV12-3 or TRBV12-4 to TRBJ2-2; 7 nucleotides align to TRBD1. The trim removed 5 bases at V and 9 bases at J, leaving 9 bases unmatched. This CDR3 is 14 amino acids long.

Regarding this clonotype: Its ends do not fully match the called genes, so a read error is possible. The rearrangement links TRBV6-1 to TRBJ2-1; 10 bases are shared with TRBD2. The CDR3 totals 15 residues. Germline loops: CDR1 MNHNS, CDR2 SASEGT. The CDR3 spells CASSEGLAGGHDQLF. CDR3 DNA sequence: TGTGCCAGCAGTGAAGGGTTAGCGGGAGGCCATGATCAGCTCTTC.

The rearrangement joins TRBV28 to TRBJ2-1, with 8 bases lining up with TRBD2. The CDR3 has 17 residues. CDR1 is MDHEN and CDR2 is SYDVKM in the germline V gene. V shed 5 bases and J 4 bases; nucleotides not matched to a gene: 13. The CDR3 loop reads CASSTRITGRGYNEQFF. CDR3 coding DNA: TGTGCCAGCAGTACACGGATTACCGGGAGGGGGTACAATGAGCAGTTCTTC.

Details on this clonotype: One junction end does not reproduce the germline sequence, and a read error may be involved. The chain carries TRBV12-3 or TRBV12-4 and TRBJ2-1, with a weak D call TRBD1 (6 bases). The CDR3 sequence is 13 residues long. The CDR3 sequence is CANSLDGQFEQFF. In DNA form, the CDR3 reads TGTGCCAACAGTTTAGACGGACAGTTCGAGCAGTTCTTC.

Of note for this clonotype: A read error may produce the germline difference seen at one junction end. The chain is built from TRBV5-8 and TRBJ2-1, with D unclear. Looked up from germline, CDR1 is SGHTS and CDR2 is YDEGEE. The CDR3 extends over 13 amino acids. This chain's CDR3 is CASSSRPTDELFF. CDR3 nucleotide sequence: TGTGCCAGCAGCTCCCGACCAACCGATGAGCTGTTCTTC.

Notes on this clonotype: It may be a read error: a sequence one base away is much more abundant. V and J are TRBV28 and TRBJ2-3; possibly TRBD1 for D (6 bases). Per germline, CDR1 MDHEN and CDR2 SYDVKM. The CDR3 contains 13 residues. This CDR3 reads CANSGQFTDTQYF. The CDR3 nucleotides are TGTGCCAACAGTGGACAGTTCACAGATACGCAGTATTTT.

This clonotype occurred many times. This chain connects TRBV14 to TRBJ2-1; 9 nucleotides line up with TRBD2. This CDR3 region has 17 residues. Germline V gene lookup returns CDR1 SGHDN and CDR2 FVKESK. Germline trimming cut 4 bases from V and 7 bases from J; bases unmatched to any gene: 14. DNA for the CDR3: TGTGCCAGCAGCCGCGGAAGGGGCGGGAGGGCTCTGAATGAGCAGTTCTTC. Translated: CASSRGRGGRALNEQFF. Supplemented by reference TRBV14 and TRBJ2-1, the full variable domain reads EAGVTQFPSHSVIEKGQTVTLRCDPISGHDNLYWYRRVMGKEIKFLLHFVKESKQDESGMPNNRFLAERTGGTYSTLKVQPAELEDSGVYFCASSRGRGGRALNEQFFGPGTRLTVL.

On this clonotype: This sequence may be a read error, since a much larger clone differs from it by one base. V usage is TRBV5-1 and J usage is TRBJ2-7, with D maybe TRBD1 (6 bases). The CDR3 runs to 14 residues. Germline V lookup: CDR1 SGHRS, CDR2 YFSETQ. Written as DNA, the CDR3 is TGCGCCAGCAGCTTCCAGGGGCCCCCCTACGAGCAGCACTTC. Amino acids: CASSFQGPPYEQHF.

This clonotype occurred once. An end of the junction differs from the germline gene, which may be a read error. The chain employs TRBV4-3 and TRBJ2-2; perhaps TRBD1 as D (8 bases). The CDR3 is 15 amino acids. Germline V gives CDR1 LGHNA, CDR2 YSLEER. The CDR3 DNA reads TGCGCCAGCAGCCACCTACAGGGGGGGGGCTGGGAGCTATTTTTT. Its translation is CASSHLQGGGWELFF.

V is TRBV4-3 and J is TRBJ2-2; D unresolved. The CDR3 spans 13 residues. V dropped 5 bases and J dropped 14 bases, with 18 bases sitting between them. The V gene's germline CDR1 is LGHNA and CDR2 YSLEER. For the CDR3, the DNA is TGCGCCAGCAGCTCGATGAGAGCCGCGGACCTGTTTTTT. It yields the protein CASSSMRAADLFF.

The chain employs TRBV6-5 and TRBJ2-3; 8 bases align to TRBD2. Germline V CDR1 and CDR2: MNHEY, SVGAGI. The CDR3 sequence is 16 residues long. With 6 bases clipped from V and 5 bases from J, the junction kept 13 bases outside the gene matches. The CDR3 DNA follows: TGTGCCAGCAGCAGCTCTTGCGGGAGGCCCAGAGATACGCAGTATTTT. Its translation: CASSSSCGRPRDTQYF.

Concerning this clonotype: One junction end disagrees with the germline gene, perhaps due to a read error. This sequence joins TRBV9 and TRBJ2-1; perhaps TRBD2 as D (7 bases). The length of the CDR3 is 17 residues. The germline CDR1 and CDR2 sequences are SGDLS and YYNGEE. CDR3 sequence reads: CANSRTGRRENGNEQFF. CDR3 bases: TGTGCCAACAGCCGAACAGGGAGGCGGGAGAATGGAAATGAGCAGTTCTTC.

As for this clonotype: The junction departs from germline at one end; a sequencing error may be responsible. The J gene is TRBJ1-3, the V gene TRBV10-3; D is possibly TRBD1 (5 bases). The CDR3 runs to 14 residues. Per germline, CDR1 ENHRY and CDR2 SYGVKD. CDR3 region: CAIKYPGNGNTIYF. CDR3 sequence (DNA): TGTGCCATCAAGTACCCAGGGAACGGAAATACCATATATTTT.

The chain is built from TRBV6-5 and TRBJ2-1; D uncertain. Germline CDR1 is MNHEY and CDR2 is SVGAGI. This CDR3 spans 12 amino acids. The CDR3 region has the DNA TGTGTCAACAGTCTCGGTAGCCATGAGCAGTTCTTC. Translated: CVNSLGSHEQFF.

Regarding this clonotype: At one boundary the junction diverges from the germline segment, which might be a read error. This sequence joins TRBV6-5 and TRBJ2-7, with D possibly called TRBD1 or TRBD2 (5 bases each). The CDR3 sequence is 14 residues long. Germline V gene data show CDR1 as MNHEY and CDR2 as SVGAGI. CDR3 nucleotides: TGTGCCAGCAGCTATGGGGGAGTACCCTACGAGCACTACTTC. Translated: CASSYGGVPYEHYF.

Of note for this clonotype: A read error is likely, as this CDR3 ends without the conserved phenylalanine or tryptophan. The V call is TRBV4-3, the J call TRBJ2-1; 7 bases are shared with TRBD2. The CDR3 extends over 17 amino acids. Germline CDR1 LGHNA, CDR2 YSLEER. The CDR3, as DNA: TGCCCCAACAGCCCGAATGGCGGGCTAGCGGAAGGAAGTGAGCAGTTCTAC. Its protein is CPNSPNGGLAEGSEQFY.